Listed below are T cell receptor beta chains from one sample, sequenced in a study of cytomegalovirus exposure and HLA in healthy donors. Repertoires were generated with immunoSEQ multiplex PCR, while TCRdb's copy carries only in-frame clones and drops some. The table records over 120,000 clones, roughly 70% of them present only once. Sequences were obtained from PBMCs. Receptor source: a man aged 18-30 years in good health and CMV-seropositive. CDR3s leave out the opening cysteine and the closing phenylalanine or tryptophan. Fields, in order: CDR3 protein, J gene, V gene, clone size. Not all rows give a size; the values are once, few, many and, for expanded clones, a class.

cdr3_aa: ASSSGRTEQY; j_call: TRBJ2-7; v_call: TRBV19; clone_size: NA
cdr3_aa: ASSEKWTSVTDTQY; j_call: TRBJ2-3; v_call: TRBV6-1; clone_size: few
cdr3_aa: ASSQDRDRAYNEQF; j_call: TRBJ2-1; v_call: TRBV4-2; clone_size: few
cdr3_aa: ASSLVVGTGHSPLH; j_call: TRBJ1-6; v_call: TRBV5-1; clone_size: NA
cdr3_aa: ASSLGVGAHNEQF; j_call: TRBJ2-1; v_call: TRBV11-3; clone_size: NA
cdr3_aa: ASSGRLAGGRETQY; j_call: TRBJ2-5; v_call: TRBV12-1; clone_size: NA
cdr3_aa: ASSPGLGGNYGYT; j_call: TRBJ1-2; v_call: TRBV7-9; clone_size: NA
cdr3_aa: AWRDYSGTVFYEQY; j_call: TRBJ2-7; v_call: TRBV30; clone_size: NA
cdr3_aa: ASSPGVSRRSPLH; j_call: TRBJ1-6; v_call: TRBV18; clone_size: NA
cdr3_aa: ASSTPGYQETQY; j_call: TRBJ2-5; v_call: TRBV18; clone_size: NA
cdr3_aa: ASSIGGADTQY; j_call: TRBJ2-3; v_call: TRBV5-1; clone_size: NA
cdr3_aa: ASSWAASGSGREQY; j_call: NA; v_call: TRBV5-6; clone_size: NA
cdr3_aa: ASSTGTSVYNEQF; j_call: TRBJ2-1; v_call: TRBV5-1; clone_size: NA
cdr3_aa: ASSQVTGGADTQY; j_call: TRBJ2-3; v_call: TRBV14; clone_size: NA
cdr3_aa: ASSATGEPYNSPLH; j_call: TRBJ1-6; v_call: TRBV5-1; clone_size: NA
cdr3_aa: ASSPGGRNQPQH; j_call: TRBJ1-5; v_call: TRBV18; clone_size: NA
cdr3_aa: ATKQRNTEAF; j_call: TRBJ1-1; v_call: TRBV28; clone_size: NA
cdr3_aa: AIARQATYQETQY; j_call: TRBJ2-5; v_call: TRBV10-3; clone_size: NA
cdr3_aa: ASRLAPTQVGSYNEQF; j_call: TRBJ2-1; v_call: TRBV12-2; clone_size: NA
cdr3_aa: ASSDRQVSLKAF; j_call: TRBJ1-1; v_call: TRBV6-1; clone_size: NA
cdr3_aa: ASSSRDSSYGYT; j_call: TRBJ1-2; v_call: TRBV19; clone_size: NA
cdr3_aa: ASSLPGRTEQF; j_call: TRBJ2-1; v_call: TRBV5-1; clone_size: NA
cdr3_aa: ASSPLTGDQTEAF; j_call: TRBJ1-1; v_call: TRBV7-8; clone_size: NA
cdr3_aa: ASTEAGYNQPQH; j_call: TRBJ1-5; v_call: TRBV28; clone_size: NA
cdr3_aa: ASTPRGGAQNTEAF; j_call: TRBJ1-1; v_call: TRBV25-1; clone_size: NA
cdr3_aa: ASSPTTSGEYNEQF; j_call: TRBJ2-1; v_call: TRBV13; clone_size: once
cdr3_aa: ASSLNGPVREQY; j_call: TRBJ2-7; v_call: TRBV28; clone_size: few
cdr3_aa: ASSSGQYNEQF; j_call: TRBJ2-1; v_call: TRBV28; clone_size: NA
cdr3_aa: ASSLATGGLNSPLH; j_call: TRBJ1-6; v_call: TRBV4-2; clone_size: NA
cdr3_aa: ASSTGQSRSKNIQY; j_call: TRBJ2-4; v_call: TRBV19; clone_size: NA
cdr3_aa: ASSRRLAPQETQY; j_call: TRBJ2-5; v_call: TRBV28; clone_size: NA
cdr3_aa: ASSRRGPRNEQF; j_call: TRBJ2-1; v_call: TRBV7-2; clone_size: NA
cdr3_aa: ASSLVGGLVSYEQY; j_call: TRBJ2-7; v_call: TRBV11-2; clone_size: NA
cdr3_aa: ASSETAGLRSGQPQH; j_call: TRBJ1-5; v_call: TRBV7-8; clone_size: NA